The clone carrying this TCR beta chain was picked up many times. The antigen remains unidentified. This specimen comes from a study of T cell repertoires in cytomegalovirus infection. Each CDR3 protein is one row after TCRdb ran MiXCR on the reads. The repertoire consists of some 270,000 distinct CDR3 sequences, with about 18% occurring once and the leading ten covering approximately 44%. Findings and limits, study-wide: CMV carriers having the relevant HLA were flagged by cumulative public TCR beta family frequency.

Looked up from germline, CDR1 is SGHTA and CDR2 is FQGNSA. This CDR3 spans 17 amino acids. Trimming took 2 bases from V and 2 from J; bases not matched to a gene: 7. The sample was CD8+ T cells from PBMCs. This sequence originates from a human donor in good health (CMV status not recorded). Some clones in this sample may be carry-over from other donors' samples. The chain employs TRBV7-2 and TRBJ2-1, with 9 positions matching TRBD2. CDR3 bases: TGTGCCAGCAGCTTAATTTTGGCGGGGGGGCCCTACAATGAGCAGTTCTTC. Protein: CASSLILAGGPYNEQFF. Variable domain in full (rest from reference TRBV7-2 and TRBJ2-1): GAGVSQSPSNKVTEKGKDVELRCDPISGHTALYWYRQSLGQGLEFLIYFQGNSAPDKSGLPSDRFSAERTGGSVSTLTIQRTQQEDSAVYLCASSLILAGGPYNEQFFGPGTRLTVL.